The rows below give T cell receptor beta chains drawn from one sample of a study of cytomegalovirus exposure and HLA in healthy donors. Profiling relied on immunoSEQ multiplex PCR, and the TCRdb table lists in-frame clones only, not all of them. The data show about 130,000 clones, about 78% seen once. Sequences were obtained from PBMCs. Receptors were obtained from a man between 45 and 60 years old in good health and CMV-seronegative. The CDR3 runs from the conserved cysteine through the conserved F or W. D genes are given only for firm matches. Some rows have no size entry. The others give once, few or many, or a class for an expanded clone.

V gene	clone size	J gene	D gene	CDR3 protein	CDR3 DNA
TRBV19	.	TRBJ2-2	TRBD2	CASSKAGGPTGELFF	TGTGCCAGTAGTAAAGCGGGAGGGCCGACCGGGGAGCTGTTTTTT
TRBV7-2	.	TRBJ2-1	TRBD2	CASSLVASGSNEQFF	TGTGCCAGCAGCTTAGTGGCTAGCGGGAGTAATGAGCAGTTCTTC
TRBV5-4	.	TRBJ2-2	.	CASGVEGALTNTGELFF	TGTGCCAGCGGGGTGGAGGGTGCCTTAACGAACACCGGGGAGCTGTTTTTT
TRBV11-2	.	TRBJ2-3	TRBD2	CASSLEGRTSGITDTQYF	TGTGCCAGCAGCTTAGAGGGCCGGACTAGCGGGATCACAGATACGCAGTATTTT
TRBV7-7	.	TRBJ2-1	TRBD2	CASSLAGARVDEQFF	TGTGCTAGCAGCCTAGCGGGAGCTAGGGTTGATGAGCAGTTCTTC
TRBV6-6	.	TRBJ2-1	TRBD2	CASSATSGRVYGEQFF	TGTGCCAGCAGTGCCACTAGCGGGAGGGTCTACGGGGAGCAGTTCTTC
TRBV28	.	TRBJ2-1	TRBD2	CASSSSSGRANNEQFF	TGTGCCAGCAGTTCGTCTAGCGGGAGGGCGAACAATGAGCAGTTCTTC
TRBV28	.	TRBJ2-7	TRBD1	CATGTEPYEQYF	TGTGCCACCGGGACAGAACCCTACGAGCAGTACTTC
TRBV11-2	.	TRBJ2-7	TRBD2	CASSLGGTSVGYEQYF	TGTGCCAGCAGCTTAGGCGGGACTAGCGTTGGCTACGAGCAGTACTTC
TRBV28	once	TRBJ1-2	.	CASSRLQGYNYGYTF	TGTGCCAGCAGCCGGCTGCAGGGGTATAACTATGGCTACACCTTC
TRBV5-4	few	TRBJ2-7	TRBD2	CASSPRGGSEEQYF	TGTGCCAGCAGCCCCCGCGGGGGGAGCGAGGAGCAGTACTTC
TRBV11-2	.	TRBJ2-3	.	CASSLRGPPSTDTQYF	TGTGCCAGCAGCTTACGGGGTCCTCCTAGCACAGATACGCAGTATTTT
TRBV5-5	.	TRBJ2-6	.	CASSPSDGTGANVLTF	TGTGCCAGCAGCCCCTCGGACGGGACTGGGGCCAACGTCCTGACTTTC
TRBV5-1	.	TRBJ1-2	.	CASSLGDTSYGYTF	TGCGCCAGCAGCTTGGGGGACACCTCCTATGGCTACACCTTC
TRBV10-3	.	TRBJ1-1	TRBD1	CAINKGANTEAFF	TGTGCCATCAATAAGGGGGCGAACACTGAAGCTTTCTTT
TRBV28	.	TRBJ1-1	TRBD1	CASSPSFGTANTEAFF	TGTGCCAGCAGCCCGTCGTTCGGGACAGCGAACACTGAAGCTTTCTTT
TRBV6-6	.	TRBJ2-2	.	CASSWGLAVTGELFF	TGTGCCAGCAGTTGGGGGCTAGCGGTGACCGGGGAGCTGTTTTTT
TRBV25-1	.	TRBJ1-2	.	CASSVTGTERYTF	TGTGCCAGCAGTGTTACAGGGACCGAGCGCTACACCTTC
TRBV28	once	TRBJ2-2	TRBD2	CASRLAGGTGELFF	TGTGCCAGCCGGCTAGCGGGAGGGACCGGGGAGCTGTTTTTT
TRBV29-1	.	TRBJ2-1	.	CSIERQANEQFF	TGCAGCATTGAAAGACAGGCCAATGAGCAGTTCTTC
TRBV19	.	TRBJ2-5	.	CASAEGGETQYF	TGTGCCAGTGCCGAGGGAGGAGAGACCCAGTACTTC
TRBV27	.	TRBJ2-7	TRBD2	CASRPSSGLAGILHEQYF	TGTGCCAGCAGACCATCTTCGGGACTAGCGGGAATTCTCCACGAGCAGTACTTC
TRBV7-2	.	TRBJ2-5	.	CASSRGLNLETQYF	TGTGCCAGCAGCCGGGGACTTAATCTAGAGACCCAGTACTTC
TRBV5-1	.	TRBJ2-3	TRBD1	CASSSGQGRATDTQYF	TGCGCCAGCAGCTCCGGACAGGGACGAGCCACAGATACGCAGTATTTT
TRBV10-3	few	TRBJ2-1	TRBD2	CAISSGLADSNEQFF	TGTGCCATCAGCTCGGGACTAGCGGACTCCAATGAGCAGTTCTTC
TRBV2	.	TRBJ2-7	TRBD1	CASKRQGAEYEQYF	TGTGCCAGCAAAAGACAGGGGGCAGAGTACGAGCAGTACTTC
TRBV6-5	.	TRBJ2-7	TRBD2	CASSTSGTRSYEQYF	TGTGCCAGCTCAACTAGCGGGACTCGGTCCTACGAGCAGTACTTC
TRBV6-5	.	TRBJ2-7	.	CASSPTGGSIYEQYF	TGTGCCAGCAGCCCTACCGGCGGGTCCATCTACGAGCAGTACTTC
TRBV10-3	.	TRBJ2-5	TRBD1	CAIGDRGGEETQYF	TGTGCCATCGGAGACAGGGGGGGGGAAGAGACCCAGTACTTC
TRBV28	.	TRBJ2-2	TRBD1	CASSFSGTANTGELFF	TGTGCCAGCAGTTTTTCCGGGACAGCGAACACCGGGGAGCTGTTTTTT
TRBV7-9	.	TRBJ2-6	.	CASSLVQGDSGANVLTF	TGTGCCAGCAGCTTAGTGCAGGGTGACTCTGGGGCCAACGTCCTGACTTTC
TRBV5-1	.	TRBJ2-1	TRBD1	CASSFQGDYNEQFF	TGCGCCAGCAGCTTTCAGGGGGACTACAATGAGCAGTTCTTC
TRBV6-5	.	TRBJ1-6	TRBD1	CASSYRGAGGNSPLHF	TGTGCCAGCAGTTACAGGGGGGCAGGGGGGAATTCACCCCTCCACTTT
TRBV7-9	.	TRBJ2-7	TRBD1	CASSTLQGQGPSYEQYF	TGTGCCAGCAGCACACTTCAGGGACAGGGCCCTTCCTACGAGCAGTACTTC
TRBV2	.	TRBJ2-7	TRBD1	CASSVGTGTEYEQYF	TGTGCCAGCAGCGTGGGCACTGGGACAGAGTACGAGCAGTACTTC
TRBV11-2	few	TRBJ2-4	TRBD2	CASSLDRGLGGFPKNIQYF	TGTGCCAGCAGCTTAGATCGGGGTCTCGGGGGGTTCCCCAAAAACATTCAGTACTTC
TRBV28	.	TRBJ2-5	.	CASRFGLSQETQYF	TGTGCCAGCAGGTTCGGACTATCCCAAGAGACCCAGTACTTC
TRBV7-9	once	TRBJ2-7	.	CASSKDFYEQYF	TGTGCCAGCAGCAAAGACTTCTACGAGCAGTACTTC
TRBV7-3	.	TRBJ2-1	TRBD2	CASSLVPSGSYNEQFF	TGTGCCAGCAGCTTAGTTCCTAGCGGGAGCTACAATGAGCAGTTCTTC
TRBV5-6	few	TRBJ2-1	TRBD2	CASFLSGRADNEQFF	TGTGCCTCTTTTCTAAGTGGGAGGGCCGATAATGAGCAGTTCTTC
TRBV30	.	TRBJ2-1	.	CAMASYNEQFF	TGTGCCATGGCCTCCTACAATGAGCAGTTCTTC
TRBV7-3	.	TRBJ2-1	.	CASSLGEVYNEQFF	TGTGCCAGCAGCTTAGGTGAGGTTTACAATGAGCAGTTCTTC
TRBV7-8	.	TRBJ2-1	TRBD2	CASSPSGSSYNEQFF	TGTGCCAGCAGCCCCAGCGGGAGCTCCTACAATGAGCAGTTCTTC
TRBV7-2	.	TRBJ1-6	TRBD1	CASSSQGTGEPLHF	TGTGCCAGCAGCTCACAAGGGACAGGGGAACCCCTCCACTTT
TRBV28	few	TRBJ2-1	TRBD2	CASSFSGGYNEQFF	TGTGCCAGCAGTTTTAGCGGGGGATACAATGAGCAGTTCTTC
TRBV27	.	TRBJ2-3	.	CASSSYDRAGYTQYF	TGTGCCAGCAGTTCTTATGACAGGGCGGGATATACGCAGTATTTT
TRBV5-5	once	TRBJ1-2	.	CASSPTCGVNYGYTF	TGTGCCAGCAGCCCGACTTGCGGGGTAAACTATGGCTACACCTTC
TRBV7-2	.	TRBJ2-7	TRBD1	CASSPRQGSYEQYF	TGTGCCAGCAGCCCGCGACAGGGTTCCTACGAGCAGTACTTC
TRBV29-1	.	TRBJ2-3	.	CSVDRSTSGYTQYF	TGCAGCGTTGATCGGTCCACTTCAGGGTATACGCAGTATTTT
TRBV28	.	TRBJ2-7	TRBD1	CASGPWTGGSIRYF	TGTGCCAGCGGCCCTTGGACAGGGGGCTCCATTCGGTACTTC
TRBV5-1	.	TRBJ2-5	TRBD1	CASSVGQGGQETQYF	TGCGCCAGCAGCGTCGGACAGGGGGGTCAAGAGACCCAGTACTTC
TRBV10-3	.	TRBJ1-2	TRBD1	CAISESGLGDRNYGYTF	TGTGCCATCAGTGAGTCAGGTTTGGGGGACAGGAACTATGGCTACACCTTC
TRBV11-1	.	TRBJ2-3	.	CASSPSYDTQYF	TGTGCCAGCAGCCCCAGTTACGATACGCAGTATTTT
TRBV10-3	.	TRBJ2-1	TRBD2	CAISGSGGLLGEQFF	TGTGCCATCAGTGGTTCGGGAGGGTTGCTGGGTGAGCAGTTCTTC
TRBV7-2	.	TRBJ2-7	TRBD2	CASRAARGGDEQYF	TGTGCCAGCAGAGCAGCGCGGGGGGGCGACGAGCAGTACTTC
TRBV14	.	TRBJ1-2	.	CASSQATVGGYTF	TGTGCCAGCAGCCAAGCTACGGTCGGGGGCTACACCTTC
TRBV6-1	.	TRBJ2-3	.	CASSGGGLPSADTQYF	TGTGCCAGCAGTGGGGGGGGCCTCCCTTCGGCAGATACGCAGTATTTT
TRBV29-1	.	TRBJ2-1	.	CSAPSETYNEQFF	TGCAGCGCCCCTAGCGAAACCTACAATGAGCAGTTCTTC
TRBV19	.	TRBJ2-6	.	CASSIGSLDRDSSGANVLTF	TGTGCCAGTAGTATCGGGAGCCTCGACAGGGACTCCTCTGGGGCCAACGTCCTGACTTTC
TRBV5-4	.	TRBJ2-1	TRBD1	CASSFQGVGEQFF	TGTGCCAGCAGCTTCCAGGGGGTAGGTGAGCAGTTCTTC